Shown below are 28 T cell receptor beta chains from a single sample sequenced in a study of cytomegalovirus exposure and HLA in healthy donors (dated by TCRdb to 2016 to 2017). Libraries were made using the immunoSEQ multiplex PCR assay. For the multiplex PCR, a mixture combining 60 forward primers for TCR Vbeta segments and 13 reverse primers for TCR Jbeta segments was used. Drawn from immuneACCESS, this table holds only the in-frame rearrangements with V and J called that TCRdb kept. Clones are partly lost; checked studies trace under half to an unresolved V gene and leave the rest unexplained. Recorded for this sample are fewer than 150,000 clones; 75% to 90% of them occurred a single time. 1% of the sample belongs to the ten largest clones. Sequencing input: PBMCs. All receptors come from a middle-aged man in good health and CMV-seronegative.

The rearrangement links TRBV11-2 to TRBJ2-7; D unresolved. Per the germline V gene, CDR1 is SGHAT and CDR2 is FQNNGV. The CDR3 contains 15 residues. V was trimmed by 1 base and J by 0 bases, leaving 10 bases between them. CDR3 loop: CASSLGAVVSYEQYF. In DNA form, the CDR3 reads TGTGCCAGCAGCTTAGGGGCTGTCGTCTCCTACGAGCAGTACTTC.

The chain joins TRBV6-1 to TRBJ2-7; the match to TRBD2 covers 7 bases. The CDR3 totals 13 residues. After removal of 4 bases from V and 7 bases from J, the junction contained 7 bases not matched to a gene. Germline CDR1 MNHNS, CDR2 SASEGT. CDR3: CASSGGGYEEQYF. CDR3 coding DNA: TGTGCCAGCAGTGGGGGGGGGTATGAGGAGCAGTACTTC.

The chain recombines TRBV30 with TRBJ1-1; 8 bases are shared with TRBD1. The CDR3 contains 14 residues. V shed 5 bases, J shed 1 base, and the junction held 6 bases outside the gene matches. Germline V gene lookup returns CDR1 GTSNPN and CDR2 SVGIG (reference sequence). CDR3 sequence reads: CAWDRGERNTEAFF. The CDR3 DNA reads as TGTGCCTGGGACAGGGGAGAAAGGAACACTGAAGCTTTCTTT.

This clone has just one count. The J gene is TRBJ1-1, the V gene TRBV29-1; TRBD1 is a possible D gene (5 bases). CDR1 and CDR2 from the germline V gene are SQVTM and ANQGSEA. Between the trimmed V and J ends, which lost 4 bases and 10 bases, there was a span of 16 bases. CDR3 size: 12 residues. CDR3 bases: TGCAGCGTTGCGGGGGGAGACAGTCGAGCTTTCTTT. This codes for CSVAGGDSRAFF. Complete variable domain (other parts from reference TRBV29-1 and TRBJ1-1): SAVISQKPSRDICQRGTSLTIQCQVDSQVTMMFWYRQQPGQSLTLIATANQGSEATYESGFVIDKFPISRPNLTFSTLTVSNMSPEDSSIYLCSVAGGDSRAFFGQGTRLTVV.

V usage is TRBV30 and J usage is TRBJ2-3, with 10 bases that match TRBD2. The junction had 13 bases not matched to a gene; V was cut back by 7 bases and J by 3 bases. The germline gives CDR1 GTSNPN, CDR2 SVGIG (reference sequence). The CDR3 has 16 amino acids. The CDR3 bases are TGTGCCTCAAACCGACTAGGAGCGGGAGGGACAGATACGCAGTATTTT. Encoded protein: CASNRLGAGGTDTQYF.

J is TRBJ2-7 and V is TRBV6-5, with a tentative D call TRBD1 (6 bases). Trimming cost V 6 bases and J 4 bases, with 10 bases left between them. The CDR3 totals 12 residues. The germline CDR1 and CDR2 sequences are MNHEY and SVGAGI. The CDR3 nucleotides are TGTGCCAGCAGAGGGGGATTGTACGAGCAGTACTTC. It is translated as CASRGGLYEQYF.

The chain couples TRBV4-1 to TRBJ2-7; D might be TRBD1 (6 bases). Germline V gene sequence: CDR1 MGHRA, CDR2 YSYEKL. V was clipped by 4 bases and J by 0 bases, with 16 bases between them. This CDR3 has 16 residues. CDR3 residues: CASSRGQQSGSYEQYF. The CDR3 DNA follows: TGCGCCAGCAGCCGGGGGCAGCAGTCGGGCTCCTACGAGCAGTACTTC.

The rearrangement links TRBV5-6 to TRBJ1-4; no reliable D call. The CDR3 length is 15 residues. Between the trimmed V and J ends, which lost 0 bases and 7 bases, there was a span of 13 bases. Germline lookup yields CDR1 SGHDT and CDR2 YYEEEE. CDR3 nucleotides: TGTGCCAGCAGCTTGGGTGTAGGGAGAGGTGAAAAACTGTTTTTT. Its translation is CASSLGVGRGEKLFF. Combining the CDR3 with reference TRBV5-6 and TRBJ1-4 gives the whole variable domain DAGVTQSPTHLIKTRGQQVTLRCSPKSGHDTVSWYQQALGQGPQFIFQYYEEEERQRGNFPDRFSGHQFPNYSSELNVNALLLGDSALYLCASSLGVGRGEKLFFGSGTQLSVL.

V usage is TRBV18 and J usage is TRBJ2-5; TRBD1 aligns across 8 bases. CDR3 length: 15 amino acids. Germline V gene lookup returns CDR1 KGHSH and CDR2 LQKENI. Losses at the gene ends were 3 bases for V and 4 bases for J; bases not matched to a gene: 7. The CDR3 protein is CASSPEAGGPETQYF. CDR3 nucleotide sequence: TGTGCCAGCTCACCCGAGGCAGGGGGCCCAGAGACCCAGTACTTC.

The chain carries TRBV6-6 and TRBJ2-7, with D perhaps TRBD2 (6 bases). The CDR3 runs 14 residues. V lost 2 bases to trimming and J lost 0 bases, with 8 bases between them. The germline V gene has CDR1 MNHNY and CDR2 SVGAGI (reference sequence). In DNA form, the CDR3 reads TGTGCCAGCAGTTACGCGGGGAGCTCCTACGAGCAGTACTTC. Its protein is CASSYAGSSYEQYF.

The V and J genes are TRBV2 and TRBJ2-7, with TRBD1 matching over 11 bases. The germline V gene has CDR1 SNHLY and CDR2 FYNNEI. The CDR3 sequence is 15 residues long. The junction had 8 bases not matched to a gene; V was cut back by 6 bases and J by 4 bases. DNA for the CDR3: TGTGCCAGCAGGCGGGGACAGGGGGAGACTTACGAGCAGTACTTC. Its protein product is CASRRGQGETYEQYF.

The V gene is TRBV6-6, the J gene TRBJ1-5; TRBD1 is a possible D gene (6 bases). Per germline, CDR1 MNHNY and CDR2 SVGAGI (reference sequence). V lost 4 bases and J lost 2, with 12 bases in between. The CDR3 extends over 15 amino acids. CDR3 coding DNA: TGTGCCAGCAGTTTCGGGGGGGCTGGCAATCAGCCCCAGCATTTT. This translates into CASSFGGAGNQPQHF.

This clone showed up just a few times. The chain employs TRBV6-5 and TRBJ1-2; 9 positions agree with TRBD1. Germline V gene lookup returns CDR1 MNHEY and CDR2 SVGAGI. The trim removed 2 bases at V and 2 bases at J, leaving 0 bases unmatched. This CDR3 is built from 14 residues. The CDR3 sequence is CASSYGTGNYGYTF. CDR3 nucleotide sequence: TGTGCCAGCAGTTACGGGACAGGGAACTATGGCTACACCTTC.

V gene TRBV6-6 combines with J gene TRBJ2-7, with D maybe TRBD1 (8 bases). V gave up 0 bases and J gave up 5 bases, with 14 bases separating them. The germline gives CDR1 MNHNY, CDR2 SVGAGI (reference sequence). This CDR3 region has 15 residues. The CDR3: CASSYSRQGTNEQYF. Written as DNA, the CDR3 is TGTGCCAGCAGTTACTCGAGACAGGGGACTAACGAGCAGTACTTC.

This CDR3 is CASSRTGVETQYF. DNA of the CDR3: TGTGCCAGCAGCCGTACAGGGGTTGAGACCCAGTACTTC. The chain couples TRBV5-6 to TRBJ2-5; TRBD1 matches 7 bases. The germline V gene has CDR1 SGHDT and CDR2 YYEEEE. CDR3 length equals 13 residues. Losses at the gene ends were 4 bases for V and 5 bases for J; bases not matched to a gene: 5.

The chain is built from TRBV5-4 and TRBJ1-2, with D maybe TRBD1 (6 bases). Germline lookup yields CDR1 SGHNT and CDR2 YYREEE (reference sequence). The V gene lost 0 bases and the J gene lost 7 bases, with 7 bases spanning the gap. The CDR3 consists of 12 residues. CDR3 amino acids: CASSLGTAGYTF. The DNA of the CDR3 is TGTGCCAGCAGCTTGGGGACAGCTGGCTACACCTTC.

The gene calls are TRBV5-4 and TRBJ2-2; 12 nucleotides align to TRBD1. The ends lost 3 bases at V and 5 bases at J; junction bases unmatched: 5. Germline V gene data show CDR1 as SGHNT and CDR2 as YYREEE (reference sequence). There are 16 residues in the CDR3. The CDR3 is CASSSGTGGWTGELFF. The CDR3 DNA is TGTGCCAGCAGCTCCGGGACAGGGGGCTGGACCGGGGAGCTGTTTTTT.

The J gene is TRBJ2-6, the V gene TRBV5-1; D may be TRBD1 (5 bases). Germline assignment: CDR1 SGHRS and CDR2 YFSETQ. The CDR3 consists of 15 residues. The V and J ends lost 3 bases and 0 bases respectively, with 7 bases between them. The CDR3 nucleotides are TGCGCCAGCAGCTATGACAGCTCTGGGGCCAACGTCCTGACTTTC. Its protein is CASSYDSSGANVLTF.

V usage is TRBV2 and J usage is TRBJ1-6, with 10 bases matching TRBD1. J was trimmed by 9 bases and V by 7 bases; bases with no gene match: 6. Germline V gene sequence: CDR1 SNHLY, CDR2 FYNNEI. The CDR3 totals 14 residues. The CDR3 DNA sequence: TGTGCCAGCACCTCCGGGACAGGGGTTTCACCCCTCCACTTT. This translates into CASTSGTGVSPLHF.

DNA for the CDR3: TGTGCCACCAGCAGAGCGGGACAGGGGGATGTTACGCAGTATTTT. Protein product: CATSRAGQGDVTQYF. This sequence joins TRBV15 and TRBJ2-3, with 11 positions matching TRBD1. V was clipped by 1 base and J by 8 bases; unmatched bases: 5. CDR1 is LNHNV and CDR2 is YYDKDF in the germline V gene (reference sequence). CDR3 length: 15 amino acids.

This clone was observed a handful of times. V is TRBV28 and J is TRBJ2-5; 7 nucleotides line up with TRBD1. V dropped 3 bases and J dropped 5; count of bases not matched to a gene: 6. There are 14 residues in the CDR3. Per the germline V gene, CDR1 is MDHEN and CDR2 is SYDVKM. CDR3 loop: CASSLGQQLETQYF. Here the CDR3 DNA reads TGTGCCAGCAGTTTGGGACAGCAGTTGGAGACCCAGTACTTC.

There are a few counts of this clone. This chain links TRBV6-7 with TRBJ1-6; no clear D. TRBV6-7 has ORF status, its function being uncertain. The CDR3 covers 15 residues. Trimming shortened V by 9 bases and J by 6 bases, and 18 bases separated the two germline ends. The CDR3 DNA sequence: TGTGCCAGGCCACTCCTTCACGAGTTTAATTCACCCCTCCACTTT. This encodes CARPLLHEFNSPLHF.

The chain uses TRBV30 and TRBJ2-2; the match to TRBD2 covers 9 bases. The CDR3 covers 18 residues. Trimming removed 0 bases from V and 3 bases from J; junction bases left unmatched: 11. Germline CDR1 is GTSNPN and CDR2 is SVGIG (reference sequence). CDR3 nucleotides: TGTGCCTGGAGTGTTAAGCGAGGGCGGGAGGGTTACACCGGGGAGCTGTTTTTT. Amino acid sequence: CAWSVKRGREGYTGELFF.

This clone appeared a single time. CDR3 DNA: TGTGCCTGGAGTACCTTCGAGGGGGCTGAAGCTTTCTTT. This encodes CAWSTFEGAEAFF. The V call is TRBV30, the J call TRBJ1-1; a possible D gene is TRBD1 (6 bases). Trimming stripped 2 bases from V and 6 bases from J, with 13 bases between. Looked up from germline, CDR1 is GTSNPN and CDR2 is SVGIG (reference sequence). This CDR3 is 13 amino acids long.

The chain recombines TRBV11-3 with TRBJ2-5; 8 nucleotides align to TRBD2. Germline V lookup: CDR1 SGHNT, CDR2 YENEEA. This CDR3 has 14 residues. V lost 4 bases and J lost 4; bases outside the gene matches: 5. The CDR3 coding sequence is TGTGCCAGCAGCTCGACAGCGGGGGCAGAGACCCAGTACTTC. Amino acid sequence: CASSSTAGAETQYF.

In this sample, this clone turned up a few times. This sequence joins TRBV9 and TRBJ2-7, with 9 bases lining up with TRBD1. Trimming took 4 bases from V and 4 from J; bases not matched to a gene: 9. Germline loops: CDR1 SGDLS, CDR2 YYNGEE. CDR3 length equals 15 residues. The CDR3 nucleotides are TGTGCCAGCAGCCCGGGGGGACAGGGTCTATACGAGCAGTACTTC. Amino acid sequence: CASSPGGQGLYEQYF. Based on the CDR3 plus reference TRBV9 and TRBJ2-7, the full variable domain is DSGVTQTPKHLITATGQRVTLRCSPRSGDLSVYWYQQSLDQGLQFLIQYYNGEERAKGNILERFSAQQFPDLHSELNLSSLELGDSALYFCASSPGGQGLYEQYFGPGTRLTVT.

The table lists this clone with a few counts. This rearrangement joins TRBV27 to TRBJ2-5; 9 bases match TRBD1. The CDR3 spans 12 residues. V was pared by 7 bases and J by 9 bases, with 6 bases of the junction left unmatched. From germline, CDR1 is MNHEY and CDR2 SMNVEV (reference sequence). The CDR3 bases are TGTGCCAGCAAGACAGGGGGAGGTGCCCAGTACTTC. It translates to CASKTGGGAQYF.

The chain's CDR3 is CAIMAQGNYGYTF. CDR3 DNA sequence: TGTGCCATCATGGCCCAGGGGAACTATGGCTACACCTTC. The chain is built from TRBV10-3 and TRBJ1-2; D might be TRBD1 (6 bases). V was trimmed by 7 bases and J by 2 bases, leaving 11 bases between them. The CDR3 has 13 residues. CDR1 and CDR2 (germline): ENHRY, SYGVKD.